This T cell receptor beta chain came from a study of blood T cell repertoires in COVID-19. Across the study: The origin of the acute and convalescent COVID-19 samples was the United States, Italy and Spain.

Trimming shortened V by 2 bases and J by 0 bases, and 13 bases separated the two germline ends. CDR1 MNHEY and CDR2 SVGAGI come from the germline V gene. The CDR3 loop spans 16 amino acids. Assay: immunoSEQ multiplex PCR; the TCRdb copy retains only in-frame clones and omits some. The sample comprises around 150,000 clones, 86% of which are singletons, and about 0.98% rests with the top ten. This receptor was taken from a man aged 18 to 30 with acute or convalescent COVID-19. The gene calls are TRBV6-5 and TRBJ1-2, with D unresolved. The source material was peripheral blood. CDR3: CASSYGPPQPNYGYTF. The CDR3 DNA sequence: TGTGCCAGCAGTTACGGGCCGCCCCAACCTAACTATGGCTACACCTTC.